This note documents a single T cell receptor beta chain sequence. TCRdb reanalyzed the PCR reads via MiXCR. The sample consists of 4,000 to 5,000 clones, around 32% of them appearing once. Looked up from germline, CDR1 is SGDLS and CDR2 is YYNGEE. This CDR3 has 15 residues. Trimming removed 1 base at V and 3 bases at J, with 13 bases between. The source of the sample is a study of metastatic and nonmetastatic thyroid tumors. Among the patients, none had received any treatment before thyroid surgery. The sequence was obtained from a female donor with papillary thyroid cancer or a benign thyroid nodule (not recorded which). Some clones in this sample may be carry-over from other donors' samples. The gene calls are TRBV9 and TRBJ2-5, with D perhaps TRBD1 (5 bases). The sample was adjacent normal tissue. The CDR3 DNA is TGTGCCAGCAGCGTACAGGGTATAATTGAAGAGACCCAGTACTTC. Its translation is CASSVQGIIEETQYF.